This TCR beta chain is drawn from a study of cytomegalovirus exposure and HLA in healthy donors. Across the whole study: Earlier, almost 120 million unique TCR beta sequences were recovered from some 200 million T cells by an analysis.

Regarding the study as a whole: A previous analysis found most TCR beta V segments productive roughly 87% or roughly 30% of the time. In a later analysis, TCR association rates varied by HLA locus: DRB1 most, HLA-C fewest.

This clone was detected a few times. Its antigen is still unknown. Per germline, CDR1 SEHNR and CDR2 FQNEAQ (reference sequence). The CDR3 sequence is 14 residues long. Losses at the gene ends were 5 bases for V and 4 bases for J; bases not matched to a gene: 7. PCR was performed using 60 Vbeta and 13 Jbeta primers. Authors' analysis steps: There were around 77 million unique TCR beta chains by a later count, and approximately 11 million of them were shared. TCRdb's copy holds only in-frame clones and misses some; the assay was immunoSEQ multiplex PCR. The D gene and trimming were derived from the DNA, and the V and J assignments and clone size from that table. The sample contains around 250,000 clones, about 86% of which appear only once.

The chain joins TRBV7-9 to TRBJ1-1; 7 bases fit TRBD1. Sequencing used PBMCs. The source is a woman aged 60-75 years in good health and CMV-seropositive. CDR3 in amino acids: CASSLQGLGTEAFF. DNA of the CDR3: TGTGCCAGCAGCCTACAGGGGTTAGGCACTGAAGCTTTCTTT.